What follows describes a single T cell receptor beta chain. Antigen unknown. As originally analysed: Junction-only sequences produced by ImmunoSEQ had no quality scores, so filtering differed. The protocol was immunoSEQ multiplex PCR, while the TCRdb copy is restricted to in-frame clones and leaves out a portion. That table gives V, J and clone size, and the DNA gave D and trimming. The sample has around 1,900,000 clones, around 93% seen once. The naive CD8 fraction comprised CD45RO-negative cells positively selected for CCR7 and excluded terminally differentiated effector memory CD45RA+ cells. The data stem from a study of shared clonotypes between healthy human individuals. Study-level points and caveats: Non-shared clonotypes showed lower generation probabilities than clonotypes common to all four donors. Of the naive CD4 clonotypes, around 4.9% were shared across several donors. It was the few donors that limited the genetic and exposure-history diversity represented.

CDR3 length equals 15 residues. Trimming stripped 6 bases from V and 6 bases from J, with 18 bases between. The germline V gene encodes CDR1 SEHNR and CDR2 FQNEAQ (reference sequence). Sequenced: naive CD8+ T cells from PBMCs. V is TRBV7-9 and J is TRBJ2-1, with D maybe TRBD1 (5 bases). This TCR was sampled from a man aged 18 to 30 in good health. Some clones in this sample may be carry-over from other donors' samples. The CDR3 is CASSPGSAGRNEQFF. For the CDR3, the DNA is TGTGCCAGCAGTCCTGGGTCGGCAGGGCGCAATGAGCAGTTCTTC.